These 7 T cell receptor beta chains were all obtained from the same sample, sequenced in a study of shared clonotypes between healthy human individuals. Repertoires were generated with immunoSEQ multiplex PCR, while TCRdb's copy carries only in-frame clones and drops some. The table lists about 2.4 million clones, roughly 93% of them singletons. Sequenced material: naive CD4+ T cells from PBMCs. Subset described: CD45RA+ positively selected. The source of these receptors is a man aged 18 to 30 in good health. Some clones in this sample may be carry-over from other donors' samples.

The chain combines TRBV6-1 with TRBJ2-3; a possible D gene is TRBD1 (6 bases). The V end lost 5 bases, the J end lost 3 bases, and 15 bases lay between the germline ends. Germline V gene lookup returns CDR1 MNHNS and CDR2 SASEGT. The CDR3 totals 15 residues. The chain's CDR3 is CASSPGVWRTDTQYF. DNA for the CDR3: TGTGCCAGCAGTCCAGGGGTATGGAGGACAGATACGCAGTATTTT.

The chain couples TRBV19 to TRBJ2-1; the match to TRBD1 covers 11 bases. Germline trimming cut 4 bases from V and 15 bases from J; bases unmatched to any gene: 14. CDR1 is LNHDA, CDR2 SQIVND, per germline (reference sequence). There are 15 residues in the CDR3. DNA for the CDR3: TGTGCCAGTAGTACCGGGACAGGGGGGTTGTTAGGTGGGTTCTTC. This gives the protein CASSTGTGGLLGGFF.

The chain links TRBV5-4 to TRBJ1-3; possibly TRBD1 for D (6 bases). The V and J ends lost 0 bases and 3 bases respectively, with 10 bases between them. Germline assignment: CDR1 SGHNT and CDR2 YYREEE (reference sequence). The CDR3 totals 15 residues. CDR3 bases: TGTGCCAGCAGCTTGGCAGGGACACTTGGAAACACCATATATTTT. Its translation is CASSLAGTLGNTIYF.

The J gene is TRBJ2-3, the V gene TRBV7-9, with D perhaps TRBD2 (5 bases). The CDR3 extends over 14 amino acids. V lost 6 bases and J lost 2, with 12 bases in between. CDR1 is SEHNR and CDR2 is FQNEAQ in the germline V gene (reference sequence). The CDR3 loop reads CASSRRGNTDTQYF. CDR3 sequence (DNA): TGTGCCAGCAGTCGACGGGGAAACACAGATACGCAGTATTTT. Drawing the rest from reference TRBV7-9 and TRBJ2-3, the complete variable domain is DTGVSQNPRHKITKRGQNVTFRCDPISEHNRLYWYRQTLGQGPEFLTYFQNEAQLEKSRLLSDRFSAERPKGSFSTLEIQRTEQGDSAMYLCASSRRGNTDTQYFGPGTRLTVL.

The chain has TRBV19 and TRBJ2-7, with no clear D. V was clipped by 10 bases and J by 1 base, with 23 bases between them. The CDR3 has 16 amino acids. Germline V gene sequence: CDR1 LNHDA, CDR2 SQIVND (reference sequence). The CDR3 DNA follows: TGTGCCACAAAGGGCCCCGGTTTGTTCCAATCCTACGAGCAGTACTTC. Protein sequence: CATKGPGLFQSYEQYF.

The V call is TRBV5-1, the J call TRBJ2-1; 13 nucleotides align to TRBD2. Per the germline V gene, CDR1 is SGHRS and CDR2 is YFSETQ. This CDR3 contains 15 residues. The trim removed 4 bases at V and 8 bases at J, leaving 6 bases unmatched. CDR3 loop: CASSLGTSGTDEQFF. The DNA of the CDR3 is TGCGCCAGCAGCCTAGGGACTAGCGGGACTGATGAGCAGTTCTTC.

This chain connects TRBV4-3 to TRBJ2-3; D is unresolved. Trimming stripped 1 base from V and 1 base from J, with 6 bases between. CDR1 and CDR2 from the germline V gene are LGHNA and YSLEER. This CDR3 region has 14 residues. CDR3 in DNA: TGCGCCAGCAGCCAAGGACACGGCACAGATACGCAGTATTTT. Translation gives CASSQGHGTDTQYF.